This is a list of T cell receptor beta chains from one sample in a study of T cell responses to AZD1222 COVID-19 vaccine. This table comes from immunoSEQ multiplex PCR, and its TCRdb copy is limited to in-frame clones, with some not included. The sample contains 150,000 to 200,000 clones, around 94% of which appear only once. This specimen consisted of peripheral blood, obtained on day 0 of AZD1222 vaccination. The receptors were sampled from an adult in good health. Each CDR3 is given without its conserved first and last residue. Fields, in order: D gene, J gene, V gene, CDR3 protein. D genes are given only for firm matches.

d_gene: TRBD1
j_gene: TRBJ1-1
v_gene: TRBV29-1
CDR3aa: SGATGWGTEAF

d_gene: TRBD1
j_gene: TRBJ2-3
v_gene: TRBV5-8
CDR3aa: AKRQGTSTDTQY

d_gene: TRBD1
j_gene: TRBJ2-5
v_gene: TRBV6-5
CDR3aa: ASSLRGPETQY

d_gene: .
j_gene: TRBJ1-3
v_gene: TRBV29-1
CDR3aa: SVADSGNTIY

d_gene: .
j_gene: TRBJ2-6
v_gene: TRBV11-2
CDR3aa: ASSIGTFVSGANVLT

d_gene: .
j_gene: TRBJ1-5
v_gene: TRBV4-2
CDR3aa: ASSQGKGIGNQPQH

d_gene: .
j_gene: TRBJ1-2
v_gene: TRBV30
CDR3aa: AWSVRQGYSDGYT

d_gene: TRBD2
j_gene: TRBJ2-7
v_gene: TRBV25-1
CDR3aa: ASSDRKTSGRARYEQY

d_gene: .
j_gene: TRBJ1-6
v_gene: TRBV18
CDR3aa: ASSPRGADSPLH

d_gene: .
j_gene: TRBJ2-7
v_gene: TRBV3-1/TRBV3-2
CDR3aa: ASSQDFRDEQY

d_gene: .
j_gene: TRBJ1-2
v_gene: TRBV29-1
CDR3aa: SVETPPGYGYT

d_gene: .
j_gene: TRBJ1-1
v_gene: TRBV5-8
CDR3aa: ASSLGTRNTEAF

d_gene: .
j_gene: TRBJ2-3
v_gene: TRBV9
CDR3aa: ASSVGRGTDTQY

d_gene: .
j_gene: TRBJ1-4
v_gene: TRBV7-6
CDR3aa: ASSPGKEKLF

d_gene: .
j_gene: TRBJ2-1
v_gene: TRBV25-1
CDR3aa: ASLAQGSYNEQF

d_gene: .
j_gene: TRBJ1-4
v_gene: TRBV6-5
CDR3aa: ASSYRPVGNEKLF

d_gene: TRBD1
j_gene: TRBJ1-2
v_gene: TRBV29-1
CDR3aa: SVSQGAYGYT

d_gene: .
j_gene: TRBJ2-7
v_gene: TRBV14
CDR3aa: ASSHGGTYEQY

d_gene: TRBD2
j_gene: TRBJ2-3
v_gene: TRBV6-7
CDR3aa: ASSYPYSGPTDTQY

d_gene: TRBD1
j_gene: TRBJ2-2
v_gene: TRBV29-1
CDR3aa: SVVKTGGNTGELF

d_gene: .
j_gene: TRBJ2-5
v_gene: TRBV2
CDR3aa: ASLERSQETQY

d_gene: .
j_gene: TRBJ1-1
v_gene: TRBV6-6
CDR3aa: ASSSLQGRTEAF

d_gene: .
j_gene: TRBJ2-7
v_gene: TRBV5-1
CDR3aa: ASSNWGIAPYEQY

d_gene: .
j_gene: TRBJ1-3
v_gene: TRBV27
CDR3aa: ASSFGKGNTIY

d_gene: .
j_gene: TRBJ2-1
v_gene: TRBV5-4
CDR3aa: ASSLGRYGDEQF